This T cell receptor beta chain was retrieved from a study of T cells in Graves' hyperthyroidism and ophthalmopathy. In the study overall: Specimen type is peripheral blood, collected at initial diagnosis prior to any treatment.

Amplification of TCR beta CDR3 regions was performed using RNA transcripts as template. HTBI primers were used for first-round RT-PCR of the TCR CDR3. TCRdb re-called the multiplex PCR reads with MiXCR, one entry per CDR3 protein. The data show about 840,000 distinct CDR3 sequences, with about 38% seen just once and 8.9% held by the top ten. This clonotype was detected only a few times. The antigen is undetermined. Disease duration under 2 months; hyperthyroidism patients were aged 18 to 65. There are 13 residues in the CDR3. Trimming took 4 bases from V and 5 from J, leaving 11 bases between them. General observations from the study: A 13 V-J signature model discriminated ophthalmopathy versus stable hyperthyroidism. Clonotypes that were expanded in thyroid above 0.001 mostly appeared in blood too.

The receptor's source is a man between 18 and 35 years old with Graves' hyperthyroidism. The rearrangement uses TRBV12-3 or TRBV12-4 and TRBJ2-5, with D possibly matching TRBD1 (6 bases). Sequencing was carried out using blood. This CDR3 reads CASSYRVMETQYF. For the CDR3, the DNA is TGTGCCAGCAGTTACAGGGTAATGGAGACCCAGTACTTC.